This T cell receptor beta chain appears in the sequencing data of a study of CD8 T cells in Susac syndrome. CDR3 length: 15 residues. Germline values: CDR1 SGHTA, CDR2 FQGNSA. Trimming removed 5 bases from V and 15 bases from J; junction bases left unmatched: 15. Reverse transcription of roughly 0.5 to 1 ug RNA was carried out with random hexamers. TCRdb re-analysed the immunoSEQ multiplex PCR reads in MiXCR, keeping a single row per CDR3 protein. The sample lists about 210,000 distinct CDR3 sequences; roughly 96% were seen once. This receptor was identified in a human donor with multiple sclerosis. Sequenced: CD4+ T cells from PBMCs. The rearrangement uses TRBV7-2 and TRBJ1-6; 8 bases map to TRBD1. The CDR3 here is CASSGQDRAGVNLHF. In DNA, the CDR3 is TGTGCCAGCAGCGGACAGGACAGGGCCGGGGTTAACCTCCACTTT.